The rows below give T cell receptor beta chains drawn from one sample of a study of cytomegalovirus exposure and HLA in healthy donors. Sequenced by immunoSEQ multiplex PCR; TCRdb stores in-frame clones only, minus some. The repertoire holds roughly 120,000 clones, roughly 93% seen once, with roughly 1.3% in the top ten. Sequenced sample: PBMCs. The source of these receptors is a woman aged 18-30 years in good health and CMV-seronegative. The CDR3 runs from the conserved cysteine through the conserved F or W. A D gene is named only where the DNA matches it firmly. A clone size is listed for some rows: how often the clone was seen (once, few, many), or a class if it is expanded.

TRBV11-1	NA	TRBD1	TRBJ1-2	CASSWGQPYGYTF	TGTGCCAGCAGCTGGGGACAGCCCTATGGCTACACCTTC
TRBV5-4	NA	TRBD1	TRBJ1-6	CASSRTGGLSSPLHF	TGTGCCAGCAGCCGGACAGGAGGGTTGAGTTCACCCCTCCACTTT
TRBV5-6	NA	TRBD2	TRBJ2-3	CASRGSGGATDTQYF	TGTGCCAGCAGGGGTAGCGGGGGGGCTACAGATACGCAGTATTTT
TRBV28	NA	NA	TRBJ1-5	CASSPAGESNQPQHF	TGTGCCAGCAGTCCCGCCGGGGAAAGCAATCAGCCCCAGCATTTT
TRBV29-1	NA	TRBD1	TRBJ1-4	CSVAGHGDSLLFF	TGCAGCGTGGCAGGACACGGGGACAGTCTCCTGTTTTTT
TRBV14	once	NA	TRBJ2-1	CASSQYGGPNEQFF	TGTGCCAGCAGCCAATACGGGGGGCCGAATGAGCAGTTCTTC
TRBV30	NA	NA	TRBJ1-2	CAWNQGYYGYTF	TGTGCCTGGAACCAGGGTTACTATGGCTACACCTTC
TRBV11-1	NA	NA	TRBJ2-4	CASSPKEGTKNIQYF	TGTGCCAGCAGCCCCAAGGAGGGGACCAAAAACATTCAGTACTTC
TRBV9	NA	TRBD1	TRBJ1-6	CASRQGNSPLHF	TGTGCCAGCAGACAGGGGAATTCACCCCTCCACTTT
TRBV5-1	NA	TRBD2	TRBJ2-2	CASTRRGDTGELFF	TGCGCCAGCACCCGGCGGGGGGACACCGGGGAGCTGTTTTTT
TRBV30	NA	NA	TRBJ2-7	CATEVGTYEQYF	TGTGCTACGGAGGTGGGTACCTACGAGCAGTACTTC
TRBV5-4	NA	NA	TRBJ1-2	CASSSKTTADDGYTF	TGTGCCAGCAGCTCCAAAACGACAGCCGACGATGGCTACACCTTC
TRBV5-1	NA	TRBD1	TRBJ2-7	CASSLAVRDRVAYEQYF	TGCGCCAGCAGCTTGGCGGTCCGGGACAGGGTAGCCTACGAGCAGTACTTC
TRBV20-1	NA	TRBD1	TRBJ1-1	CSGSGGTEAFF	TGCAGTGGGTCAGGGGGCACTGAAGCTTTCTTT
TRBV28	NA	TRBD2	TRBJ2-5	CASSFGLAGGSQYF	TGTGCCAGCAGTTTTGGACTAGCGGGAGGTTCCCAGTACTTC
TRBV5-6	NA	NA	TRBJ2-5	CASSLGTVQETQYF	TGTGCCAGCAGCTTGGGGACAGTCCAAGAGACCCAGTACTTC
TRBV2	NA	TRBD2	TRBJ2-3	CASSLTSSTDTQYF	TGTGCCAGCAGCCTGACTAGCTCCACAGATACGCAGTATTTT
TRBV2	NA	NA	TRBJ2-1	CASSDQSSSYNEQFF	TGTGCCAGCAGTGATCAATCGAGCTCCTACAATGAGCAGTTCTTC
TRBV19	NA	TRBD1	TRBJ1-4	CASSRVGTGYEKLFF	TGTGCCAGTAGTCGGGTGGGGACAGGGTATGAAAAACTGTTTTTT
TRBV4-1	NA	NA	TRBJ2-1	CATRGGVLGSSEQFF	TGCGCTACCCGGGGAGGTGTTCTGGGGAGTAGTGAGCAGTTCTTC
TRBV29-1	NA	TRBD1	TRBJ2-7	CSVEGIGGQGSSYEQYF	TGCAGCGTTGAAGGGATTGGGGGACAGGGAAGCTCCTACGAGCAGTACTTC
TRBV4-1	NA	TRBD2	TRBJ2-1	CASSQAQGLAGAEQFF	TGCGCCAGCAGCCAAGCTCAAGGACTAGCGGGAGCCGAGCAGTTCTTC
TRBV7-2	NA	TRBD1	TRBJ1-6	CASSLDRGTWESPLHF	TGTGCCAGCAGTTTGGACAGGGGGACTTGGGAGTCACCCCTCCACTTT
TRBV10-3	NA	TRBD2	TRBJ2-1	CAISGASGGTPPYNEQFF	TGTGCCATCAGTGGGGCTAGCGGGGGGACGCCCCCGTACAATGAGCAGTTCTTC
TRBV7-2	NA	NA	TRBJ2-3	CASSLQVSSTDTQYF	TGTGCCAGCAGCTTACAGGTCTCTAGCACAGATACGCAGTATTTT
TRBV7-2	NA	NA	TRBJ2-7	CASTHRTGKSYEQYF	TGTGCCAGCACCCACCGAACAGGGAAATCCTACGAGCAGTACTTC
TRBV27	NA	NA	TRBJ2-7	CASSNLAHPYEQYF	TGTGCCAGCAGTAACCTAGCGCACCCCTACGAGCAGTACTTC
TRBV13	NA	NA	TRBJ2-7	CASSPKGATYEQYF	TGTGCCAGCAGCCCCAAAGGGGCAACCTACGAGCAGTACTTC
TRBV5-6	NA	NA	TRBJ2-7	CASSAGGTSYEQYF	TGTGCCAGCAGCGCAGGGGGGACGAGCTACGAGCAGTACTTC
TRBV6-5	NA	NA	TRBJ1-3	CASSDDTSGNTIYF	TGTGCCAGCAGCGACGACACCTCTGGAAACACCATATATTTT
TRBV5-3	NA	TRBD2	TRBJ2-1	CARSLRAGTVSNEQFF	TGTGCCAGAAGCTTAAGAGCGGGGACTGTGAGCAATGAGCAGTTCTTC
TRBV2	NA	NA	TRBJ1-4	CASGSPQATNEKLFF	TGTGCCAGCGGGTCCCCCCAGGCAACTAATGAAAAACTGTTTTTT
TRBV14	NA	TRBD1	TRBJ1-1	CASSQYRGPNSEAFF	TGTGCCAGCAGCCAATACAGGGGTCCGAACTCTGAAGCTTTCTTT
TRBV30	once	NA	TRBJ1-2	CAWSHSLYGYTF	TGTGCCTGGAGTCACTCACTCTATGGCTACACCTTC
TRBV9	NA	TRBD1	TRBJ2-2	CASSVDFRDSDLFF	TGTGCCAGCAGCGTAGATTTCAGGGACAGCGATCTGTTTTTT
TRBV27	NA	TRBD2	TRBJ2-7	CASSLAGGPFGEQYF	TGTGCCAGCAGTTTAGCGGGAGGGCCTTTCGGCGAGCAGTACTTC
TRBV28	NA	NA	TRBJ1-2	CASRDGSYGYTF	TGTGCCAGCAGAGATGGGAGCTATGGCTACACCTTC
TRBV11-2	NA	NA	TRBJ2-7	CASSLDRGLDYEQYF	TGTGCCAGCAGCTTAGATAGGGGTTTGGACTACGAGCAGTACTTC
TRBV28	NA	NA	TRBJ1-1	CASSLHGDSNTEAFF	TGTGCCAGCAGTTTACACGGCGACAGCAACACTGAAGCTTTCTTT
TRBV30	NA	NA	TRBJ2-1	CAWSVLGSGEQFF	TGTGCCTGGAGTGTACTGGGTTCGGGTGAGCAGTTCTTC
TRBV9	NA	NA	TRBJ1-1	CASSVVGGKEAFF	TGTGCCAGCAGCGTAGTAGGGGGTAAAGAAGCTTTCTTT
TRBV5-6	NA	NA	TRBJ2-1	CASCGTLDNEQFF	TGTGCCAGCTGCGGGACCCTTGACAATGAGCAGTTCTTC
TRBV6-6	NA	NA	TRBJ2-7	CASKSGDYEQYF	TGTGCCAGCAAATCAGGGGACTACGAGCAGTACTTC
TRBV5-5	NA	NA	TRBJ1-1	CASSGGQLIEAFF	TGTGCCAGCAGCGGTGGACAGCTTATTGAAGCTTTCTTT
TRBV5-1	NA	NA	TRBJ1-1	CASSSEGHSKNTEAFF	TGCGCCAGCAGCTCCGAGGGACACTCAAAGAACACTGAAGCTTTCTTT